This TCR beta chain was identified in a study of T cell responses to AZD1222 COVID-19 vaccine (dated by TCRdb to 2020 to 2022). For context, the study as a whole: TCR sequencing covered more than 230 trial participants: about 210 given two doses of AZD1222 and 26 given two doses of MenACWY control vaccine. Enrollment into the trials was organized by age into subgroups of 18-55, 56-69 and 70-plus years, and those subgroups contained roughly 150, 30 and 60 TCR-sequenced participants, respectively.

CDR1 and CDR2 are read off the germline V gene as MDHEN and SYDVKM. Counted from cysteine to phenylalanine, this CDR3 has 13 amino acids. Just CDR3 DNA is preserved here, 39 bases in frame from base 1. V has 11 bases trimmed and J has 5 bases trimmed; junction bases matching no gene number 8. The investigation overall reported the following: After two AZD1222 doses, both the breadth and the depth of spike-specific TCRs were significantly higher than at day 0 and than in MenACWY recipients. The whole spike protein was spanned by vaccine-associated CD4 TCRs, and dominant responses were seen in regions 160-218 and 743-854. Most participants were white British and females outnumbered males, and the authors suggested that clonal diversity may have been underestimated. Epitopes outside the regions mutated in the B.1.351 and B.1.1.7 variants were reportedly recognized by nearly half of the unique spike-specific TCRs. Only five to seven AZD1222 recipients were SARS-CoV-2 seropositive at baseline, limiting conclusions about previously exposed vaccinees. In the small 56-69-year group, the increase in depth fell short of significance, most likely because of low power. No day 14 peak-response samples were available, so repertoires were characterized only after the peak T cell response.

Of note for this clone: There is no known antigen for this receptor. Nothing much larger sits one base from this clone, and base qualities are not available.

Interpreted using the paper, the time point label stands for: about 28 days (+/-7) after the second vaccine dose. AZD1222 recipients given second doses at about 4 weeks or at about 12 weeks were pooled, since spike-specific TCR depth and breadth were not found to differ between the two schedules. Vaccinee samples were obtained from the UK trials COV001 and COV002, which included a single-blind randomized controlled phase 2/3 trial of AZD1222 (ChAdOx1 nCoV-19) in healthy adults. For TCRbeta chain sequencing, PBMC samples from trial participants were taken at day 0 and at day 28 after the second dose. The CDR3 regions of human TCRbeta chains were subjected to immunosequencing. The authors' analysis ran thus. TCRs in the repertoires were compared against a reference library of SARS-CoV-2-specific TCRs that had been generated with the MIRA antigen-specificity platform. Breadth meant the fraction of unique TCRs that were SARS-CoV-2-associated, whereas depth meant the fraction of total T cells that were SARS-CoV-2-associated. Using the MIRA data, each spike-specific TCR was assigned both to the spike region to which the TCR was reactive and to a CD4 or CD8 class. Log10-transformed breadth and depth values were compared by one-way ANOVA with Sidak's multiple comparisons tests. TCRdb took this table from immuneACCESS and kept in-frame rearrangements with V and J called. Such tables lack part of the clones; where checked against another copy, unresolved V genes explain under half of the gap, and the rest is unexplained. Clone size and V and J calls were adopted from that table, with D and trimming inferred from the DNA. For this sample the table gives about 140,000 clones, of which more than 75% were detected only once. 2.5% to 3.5% of the sample is taken by the ten largest.

The clonotype originates from an adult who received the AZD1222 COVID-19 vaccine. The sequencing used peripheral blood, collected 28 days after the second AZD1222 dose. Here the chain combines TRBV28 and TRBJ2-3, with TRBD2 identical over 9 junction bases. Read as DNA, the sequence is TGTGCCTGCCGTGCTAGCGGGATAGATACGCAGTATTTT. Its protein is CACRASGIDTQYF.